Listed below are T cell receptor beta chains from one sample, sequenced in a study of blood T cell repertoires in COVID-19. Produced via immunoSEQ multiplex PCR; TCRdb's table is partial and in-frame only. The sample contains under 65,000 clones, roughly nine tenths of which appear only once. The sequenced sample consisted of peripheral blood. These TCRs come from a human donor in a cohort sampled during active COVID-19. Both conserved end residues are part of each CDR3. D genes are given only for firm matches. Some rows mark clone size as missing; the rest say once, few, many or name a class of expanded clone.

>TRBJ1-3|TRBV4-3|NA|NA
TGCGCCAGCAGCCAAGTGTCAGGAACCGACTCTGGAAACACCATATATTTT
CASSQVSGTDSGNTIYF
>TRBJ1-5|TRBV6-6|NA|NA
TGTGCCAGCACAAAAGACAGTTCAAATCAGCCCCAGCATTTT
CASTKDSSNQPQHF
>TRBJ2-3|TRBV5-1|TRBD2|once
TGCGCCAGCAGCTTGGGACTAGCGGTCACAGATACGCAGTATTTT
CASSLGLAVTDTQYF
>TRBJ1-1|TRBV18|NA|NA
TGTGCCAGCTCCCCGACAGGGAACACTGAAGCTTTCTTT
CASSPTGNTEAFF
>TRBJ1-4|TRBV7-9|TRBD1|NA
TGTGCCAGCAGCTGGGGACAGGGGGATGAAAAACTGTTTTTT
CASSWGQGDEKLFF
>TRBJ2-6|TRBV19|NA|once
TGTGCCAGTAGTACCCCCCTCGGGAGGGACAGATCATTCTCTGGGGCCAACGTCCTGACTTTC
CASSTPLGRDRSFSGANVLTF
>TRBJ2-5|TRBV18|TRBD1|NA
TGTGCCAGCTCACTCCACAGGGGGCGAGAGACCCAGTACTTC
CASSLHRGRETQYF
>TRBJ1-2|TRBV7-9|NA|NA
TGTGCCAGCAGCCCATGGTCGGACAGTGACTATGGCTACACCTTC
CASSPWSDSDYGYTF
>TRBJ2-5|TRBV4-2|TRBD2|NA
TGTGCCAGCAGCCAAGATAGAAGCTGGCTAGCGGGGGGCCGGTACCAAGAGACCCAGTACTTC
CASSQDRSWLAGGRYQETQYF
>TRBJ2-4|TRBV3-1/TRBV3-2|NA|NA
TGTGCCAGCAGCCAAGGAAACTGGGGAGACATTCAGTACTTC
CASSQGNWGDIQYF
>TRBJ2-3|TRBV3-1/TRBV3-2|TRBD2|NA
TGTGCCAGCAGCCAAGGCGGGGGGGCCTTCACAGATACGCAGTATTTT
CASSQGGGAFTDTQYF
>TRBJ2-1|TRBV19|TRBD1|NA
TGTGCCAGTAGTAGGACAGGGTCTCAAAATGAGCAGTTCTTC
CASSRTGSQNEQFF
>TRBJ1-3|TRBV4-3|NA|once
TGCGCCAGCAGCCAAGAACTGGGAGGGGGGAACTCTGGAAACACCATATATTTT
CASSQELGGGNSGNTIYF
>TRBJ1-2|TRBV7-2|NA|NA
TGTGCCAGCAGCGGCCAGGGTTGGGGGGGTGGTGGCTACACCTTC
CASSGQGWGGGGYTF
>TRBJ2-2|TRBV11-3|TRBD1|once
TGTGCCAGCAGCTTATACGACAGGGGGCTCACCGGGGAGCTGTTTTTT
CASSLYDRGLTGELFF
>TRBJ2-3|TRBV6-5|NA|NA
TGTGCCAGCAAGATGGCTCGCGCGTCAGCGGATACGCAGTATTTT
CASKMARASADTQYF
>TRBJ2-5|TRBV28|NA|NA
TGTGCCAGCAGCCTGGACACCCAAGAGACCCAGTACTTC
CASSLDTQETQYF
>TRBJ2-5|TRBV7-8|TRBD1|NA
TGTGCCAGCAGCTCCATCAGGGACAGGGGAATGGGAGAGACCCAGTACTTC
CASSSIRDRGMGETQYF
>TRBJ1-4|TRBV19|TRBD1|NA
TGTGCCAGTAGTATCGAGACAGGGGCCACTAATGAAAAACTGTTTTTT
CASSIETGATNEKLFF
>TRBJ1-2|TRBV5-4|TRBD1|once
TGTGCCAGCAGCTTAGGGGACAGGCCTAACTATGGCTACACCTTC
CASSLGDRPNYGYTF
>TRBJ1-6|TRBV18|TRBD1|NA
TGTGCCAGCTCACGGGACAGAAAGAATTCACCCCTCCACTTT
CASSRDRKNSPLHF
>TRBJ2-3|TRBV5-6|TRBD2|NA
TGTGCCAGCAGCTCGCCGGGACTAGCGGGGAGCACAGATACGCAGTATTTT
CASSSPGLAGSTDTQYF
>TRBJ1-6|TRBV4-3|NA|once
TGCGCCAGCAGCCGTACAGAAAGCTCCTATAATTCACCCCTCCACTTT
CASSRTESSYNSPLHF
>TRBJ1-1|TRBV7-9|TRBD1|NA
TGTGCCAGCAGAGGACGGGACAGGCACCTTGAAGCTTTCTTT
CASRGRDRHLEAFF
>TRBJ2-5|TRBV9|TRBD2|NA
TGTGCCAGCAGCTTCAGCGGGGAACAAGAGACCCAGTACTTC
CASSFSGEQETQYF
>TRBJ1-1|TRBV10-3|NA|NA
TGTGCCTCCGCTGGGGGCGATGGTGAAGCTTTCTTT
CASAGGDGEAFF
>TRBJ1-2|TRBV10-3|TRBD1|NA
TGTGCCATCAGTCCGCAGGGGGGAGCTAACTATGGCTACACCTTC
CAISPQGGANYGYTF
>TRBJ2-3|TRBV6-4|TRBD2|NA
TGTGCCAGCAGTGACTCAGGAGGGAGGGGCACAGATACGCAGTATTTT
CASSDSGGRGTDTQYF
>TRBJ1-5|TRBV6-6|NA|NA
TGTGCCAGCAGTTACTCGATGGGGGGGTTCAATCAGCCCCAGCATTTT
CASSYSMGGFNQPQHF
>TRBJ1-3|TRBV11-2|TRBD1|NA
TGTGCCAGCAGCTCCTGGACAGGGCTATCTGGAAACACCATATATTTT
CASSSWTGLSGNTIYF
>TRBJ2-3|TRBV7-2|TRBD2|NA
TGTGCCAGCAGCTTAAGGGGGGCTAGCGGGGCCACAGATACGCAGTATTTT
CASSLRGASGATDTQYF
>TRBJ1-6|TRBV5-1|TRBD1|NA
TGCGCCAGCAGCTCAATAAATGACAGGGGTTCGAATTCACCCCTCCACTTT
CASSSINDRGSNSPLHF
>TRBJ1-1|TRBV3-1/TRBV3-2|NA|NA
TGTGCCAGCAGCCACCTAGCCGTTATGAGTTCGAGCACTGAAGCTTTCTTT
CASSHLAVMSSSTEAFF
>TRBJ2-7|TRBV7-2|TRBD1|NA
TGTGCCAGCAGCGGGACAGGGGGCGCGGTGTACGAGCAGTACTTC
CASSGTGGAVYEQYF
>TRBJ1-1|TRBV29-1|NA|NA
TGCAGCGTTAAGCCCCTCATGAACACTGAAGCTTTCTTT
CSVKPLMNTEAFF
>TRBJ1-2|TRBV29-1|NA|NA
TGCAGCGTTGTCTCCCCGGCGGGGGACTATGGCTACACCTTC
CSVVSPAGDYGYTF
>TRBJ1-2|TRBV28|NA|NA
TGTGCCAGCAGGCACTCAACAGGGTTCACCTATGGCTACACCTTC
CASRHSTGFTYGYTF
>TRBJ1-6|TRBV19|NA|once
TGTGCCAGTAGTATCCGGAATTCACCCCTCCACTTT
CASSIRNSPLHF
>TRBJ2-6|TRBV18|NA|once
TGTGCCAGCTCACCAACCCTATCTGGGGCCAACGTCCTGACTTTC
CASSPTLSGANVLTF
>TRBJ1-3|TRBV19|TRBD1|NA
TGTGCCAGTAGTATTTCAAGACAGGGTACTGGAAACACCATATATTTT
CASSISRQGTGNTIYF
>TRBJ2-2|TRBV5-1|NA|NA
TGCGCCAGCAGCCTCGGGACAATTGGGATCGGGGAGCTGTTTTTT
CASSLGTIGIGELFF
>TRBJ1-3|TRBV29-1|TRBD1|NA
TGCAGCGTCGGGGACAGGCTCAACACTGGAAACACCATATATTTT
CSVGDRLNTGNTIYF
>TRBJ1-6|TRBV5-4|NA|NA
TGTGCCAGCAGCTGGGGGGGATCCGGGACAAAGAATTCACCCCTCCACTTT
CASSWGGSGTKNSPLHF
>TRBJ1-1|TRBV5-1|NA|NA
TGCGCCAGCAGCCCTACGGGTGAGAACACTGAAGCTTTCTTT
CASSPTGENTEAFF
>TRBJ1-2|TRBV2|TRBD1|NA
TGTGCCAGCAGTGAAGCGGACAGGGACTACTATGGCTACACCTTC
CASSEADRDYYGYTF
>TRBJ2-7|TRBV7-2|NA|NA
TGTGCCAGTGGCAAATACGGGACATCGAGTGGCTACGAGCAGTACTTC
CASGKYGTSSGYEQYF
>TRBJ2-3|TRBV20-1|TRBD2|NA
TGCAGTGCTAGTAATCGGCGGGAGTTCACAGATACGCAGTATTTT
CSASNRREFTDTQYF
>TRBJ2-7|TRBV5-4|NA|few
TGTGCCAGCAGCTTAGAGACACAAATCTCCTACGAGCAGTACTTC
CASSLETQISYEQYF
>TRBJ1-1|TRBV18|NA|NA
TGTGCCAGCTCACCAGGGGCGAACACTGAAGCTTTCTTT
CASSPGANTEAFF
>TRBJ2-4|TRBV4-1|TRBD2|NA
TGCGCCAGCAGCCAAGCGAACGGGAGGGCCATTATCAACATTCAGTACTTC
CASSQANGRAIINIQYF
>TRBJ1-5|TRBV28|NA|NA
TGTGCCAGCAGTTTTCGGGAACAGCCCCAGCATTTT
CASSFREQPQHF
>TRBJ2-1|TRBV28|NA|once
TGTGCCAGCAGTACGAGGGTAAGAAACAATGAGCAGTTCTTC
CASSTRVRNNEQFF
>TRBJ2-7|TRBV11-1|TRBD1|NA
TGTGCCAGCAGTCGTCGCGGGACAGGTATTTCCTACGAGCAGTACTTC
CASSRRGTGISYEQYF
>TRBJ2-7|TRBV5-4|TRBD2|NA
TGTGCCAGCAGCTTGGCCCTGGCGGGAGGGCTTCTCGAGCAGTACTTC
CASSLALAGGLLEQYF
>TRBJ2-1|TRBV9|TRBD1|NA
TGTGCCAGCAGCACCCGGGACAGGGGCTCCTACAATGAGCAGTTCTTC
CASSTRDRGSYNEQFF